The sequence of this T cell receptor (beta chain) was determined in a study of lymphopenia after photon versus proton radiotherapy. Study-wide results and caveats: Relative stability marked proton patients; photon patients lost diversity and naive cells. Oligoclonal CD8+ Temra expansion after nadir drove photon patients' diversity drop.

Generated by immunoSEQ multiplex PCR, the TCRdb table keeps only in-frame clones and is missing some. The table includes around 64,000 clones, about nine tenths detected once. Concerning this clone itself: Its matching antigen is unknown.

The CDR3 extends over 11 amino acids. V lost 4 bases and J 1 base, leaving 3 bases between the germline ends. Germline V gives CDR1 SGHTS, CDR2 YDEGEE. The chain recombines TRBV5-8 with TRBJ2-7; no clear D. The clonotype was recovered from an elderly man with esophageal cancer. The source material was peripheral blood, sampled from a patient treated with proton-based radiotherapy. CDR3 sequence reads: CASSPSYEQYF. For the CDR3, the DNA is TGTGCCAGCAGCCCTTCCTACGAGCAGTACTTC.